The 2 T cell receptor beta chains below come from one sample, sequenced in a study of a mutant IDH1 vaccine in newly diagnosed glioma. The method was immunoSEQ multiplex PCR; TCRdb's version includes in-frame clones alone and lacks a portion of them. The sample lists roughly 50,000 clones, approximately 82% occurring once. Specified time point: week 5, during vaccination. Doses consisted of 300 ug of mutant IDH1 20-mer peptide each, paired with topical imiquimod. Which antigens these TCRs recognize remains unknown. The sample consisted of PBMCs, taken from a glioma patient whose treatment included an IDH1 peptide vaccine. The receptors come from a woman younger than 35 with glioma. Some clones in this sample may be carry-over from other donors' samples.

The gene calls are TRBV5-4 and TRBJ2-7, with D hard to call. The CDR3 runs to 14 residues. From germline, CDR1 is SGHNT and CDR2 YYREEE (reference sequence). The V and J ends lost 4 bases and 3 bases respectively, with 14 bases between them. The CDR3 sequence is CASSEAILDYEQYF. CDR3 bases: TGTGCCAGCAGCGAGGCTATTCTGGACTACGAGCAGTACTTC.

The rearrangement joins TRBV11-3 to TRBJ2-5; D possibly corresponds to TRBD2 (7 bases). This CDR3 region has 16 residues. Germline CDR1 reads SGHNT; CDR2 reads YENEEA. Trimming removed 0 bases from V and 4 bases from J, with 15 bases in between. The CDR3 DNA reads TGTGCCAGCAGCTTAGATGATTGGGGGGGCGCAGAGACCCAGTACTTC. Protein product: CASSLDDWGGAETQYF.